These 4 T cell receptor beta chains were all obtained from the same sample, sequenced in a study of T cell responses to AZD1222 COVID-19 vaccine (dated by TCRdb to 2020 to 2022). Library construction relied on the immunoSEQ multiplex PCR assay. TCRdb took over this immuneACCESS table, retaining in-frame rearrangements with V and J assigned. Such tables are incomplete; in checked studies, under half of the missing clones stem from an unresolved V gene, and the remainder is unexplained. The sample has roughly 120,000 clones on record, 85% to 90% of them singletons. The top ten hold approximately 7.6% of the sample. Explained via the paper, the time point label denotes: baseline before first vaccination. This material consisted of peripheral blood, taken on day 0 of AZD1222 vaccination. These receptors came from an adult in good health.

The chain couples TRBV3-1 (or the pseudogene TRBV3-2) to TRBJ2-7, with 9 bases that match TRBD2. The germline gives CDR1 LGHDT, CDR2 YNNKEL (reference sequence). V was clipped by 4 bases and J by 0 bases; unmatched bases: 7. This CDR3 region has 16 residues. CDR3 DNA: TGTGCCAGCAGCCTTACTAGCGGGCGCCCCTCCTACGAGCAGTACTTC. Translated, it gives CASSLTSGRPSYEQYF.

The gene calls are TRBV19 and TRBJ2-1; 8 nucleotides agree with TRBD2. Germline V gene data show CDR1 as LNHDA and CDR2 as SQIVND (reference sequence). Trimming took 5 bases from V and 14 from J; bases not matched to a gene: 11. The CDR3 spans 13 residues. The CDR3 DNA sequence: TGTGCCAGTAGTCCCGCTACCGGGACTAGGGAGTTCTTC. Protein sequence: CASSPATGTREFF. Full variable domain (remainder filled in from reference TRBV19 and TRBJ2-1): DGGITQSPKYLFRKEGQNVTLSCEQNLNHDAMYWYRQDPGQGLRLIYYSQIVNDFQKGDIAEGYSVSREKKESFPLTVTSAQKNPTAFYLCASSPATGTREFFGPGTRLTVL.

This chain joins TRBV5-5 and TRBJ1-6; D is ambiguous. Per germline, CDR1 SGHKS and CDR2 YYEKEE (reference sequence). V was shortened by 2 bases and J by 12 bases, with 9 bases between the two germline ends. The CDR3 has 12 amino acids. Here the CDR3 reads CASSFITEPLHF. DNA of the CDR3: TGTGCCAGCAGCTTTATTACGGAACCCCTCCACTTT.

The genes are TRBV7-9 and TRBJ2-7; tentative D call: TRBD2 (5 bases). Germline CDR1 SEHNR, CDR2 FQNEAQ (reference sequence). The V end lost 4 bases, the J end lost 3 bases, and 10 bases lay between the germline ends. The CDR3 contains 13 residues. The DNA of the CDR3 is TGTGCCAGCAGCTATCCGGGGAACTACGAGCAGTACTTC. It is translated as CASSYPGNYEQYF.